This section outlines one T cell receptor beta chain sequence together with its context. The target antigen is unknown. This sample was taken from a study of shared clonotypes between healthy human individuals. Study-level findings and limits: The authors expected sequencing depth to affect clonotype sharing among donors.

Assay runs were performed at deep level. Measured with immunoSEQ multiplex PCR; TCRdb has only the in-frame clones, and not every one. The sample holds around 2,000,000 clones, roughly 91% seen once. CDR3 length equals 13 residues. V shed 9 bases and J 2 bases; nucleotides not matched to a gene: 7. Germline assignment: CDR1 LGHNT and CDR2 FRNRAP. It was CD45RO-negative cells, positively selected for CCR7, that made up naive CD8 cells, with terminally differentiated effector memory CD45RA+ cells excluded. The sequenced material came from naive CD8+ T cells from PBMCs. The chain joins TRBV12-5 to TRBJ2-7; TRBD1 matches at 7 bases. This clonotype was sampled from a man younger than 30 in good health. Some clones in this sample may be carry-over from other donors' samples. DNA of the CDR3: TGTGCTAGCTCCGAGGGGGCTCCCTACGAGCAGTACTTC. As protein: CASSEGAPYEQYF.